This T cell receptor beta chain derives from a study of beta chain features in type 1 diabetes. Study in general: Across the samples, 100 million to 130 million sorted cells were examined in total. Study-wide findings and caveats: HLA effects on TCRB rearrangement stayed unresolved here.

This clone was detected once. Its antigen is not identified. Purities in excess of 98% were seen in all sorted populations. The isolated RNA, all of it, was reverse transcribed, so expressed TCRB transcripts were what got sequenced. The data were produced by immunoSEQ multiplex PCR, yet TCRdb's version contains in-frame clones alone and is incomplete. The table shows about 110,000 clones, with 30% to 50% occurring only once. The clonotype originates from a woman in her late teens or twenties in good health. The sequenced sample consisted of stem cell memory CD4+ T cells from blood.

CDR3 amino acids: CASSSVGELFF. CDR3 nucleotide sequence: TGTGCCAGCAGCTCCGTCGGGGAGCTGTTTTTT. This chain links TRBV7-2 with TRBJ2-2, with no clear D. This CDR3 contains 11 residues. Per the germline V gene, CDR1 is SGHTA and CDR2 is FQGNSA. The V end lost 4 bases, the J end lost 7 bases, and 4 bases lay between the germline ends.